The T cell receptor beta chain described here comes from a study of T cell responses to AZD1222 COVID-19 vaccine. Notes on the study in general: The CD4 TCRs associated with vaccination extended across spike and predominated at 160-218 and 743-854. Reports indicate that nearly half of spike-specific TCRs are directed at unmutated variant regions. The peak T cell response came first, and repertoires were sampled only after it. Spike-specific TCR breadth and depth went up after people got two AZD1222 doses.

The table came from immunoSEQ multiplex PCR; TCRdb's copy has only in-frame clones and leaves some out. The sample lists about 140,000 clones; just under 95% were seen once. The CDR3 length is 15 residues. The J segment lost 8 bases and the V segment lost 5 bases, leaving 5 bases of the junction unmatched. Germline CDR1 and CDR2: LNHDA and SQIVND (reference sequence). On this clone itself: Its antigen is as yet unknown.

The chain couples TRBV19 to TRBJ2-1, with 14 bases aligning to TRBD2. The receptor comes from an adult in good health. The sample was peripheral blood, taken on day 0 of AZD1222 vaccination. The CDR3 loop is CASSRGTSGGDEQFF. The CDR3 DNA is TGTGCCAGTAGTCGCGGGACTAGCGGGGGCGATGAGCAGTTCTTC.